This is a list of T cell receptor beta chains from one sample in a study of blood T cell repertoires in COVID-19. Profiled with immunoSEQ multiplex PCR; TCRdb holds only in-frame clones, not every one. The table has about 140,000 clones, more than 70% seen once; the top ten hold approximately 8.3%. Sequencing input: peripheral blood. These receptors all come from an older woman with acute or convalescent COVID-19. Both conserved end residues are part of each CDR3. A D gene is named only where the DNA matches it firmly. Where a row states a size, it is once, few, many or the class of an expanded clone; other rows omit it.

j_call,v_call,clone_size,d_call,cdr3_nt,cdr3_aa
TRBJ1-5,TRBV18,NA,NA,TGTGCCAGCTCACCGACAGCAACGCAAAACAATCAGCCCCAGCATTTT,CASSPTATQNNQPQHF
TRBJ1-4,TRBV3-1/TRBV3-2,NA,NA,TGTGCCAGCAGCTCCACGGGACACGCCAGGGGTAATGAAAAACTGTTTTTT,CASSSTGHARGNEKLFF
TRBJ2-1,TRBV28,NA,TRBD2,TGTGCCAGCAGTGGGCCGGGACTAGCGCACAATGAGCAGTTCTTC,CASSGPGLAHNEQFF
TRBJ2-1,TRBV27,NA,NA,TGTGCCAGCAGCCAAAGTTGGGCAGGGGTGGTCAATGAGCAGTTCTTC,CASSQSWAGVVNEQFF
TRBJ1-2,TRBV28,NA,TRBD1,TGTGCCAGCAGTTCCCCTGGGACAGGGCGGGTTAACTATGGCTACACCTTC,CASSSPGTGRVNYGYTF
TRBJ2-5,TRBV27,NA,NA,TGTGCCAGCAGTTTCTCAGGGAACCGGCAAGAGACCCAGTACTTC,CASSFSGNRQETQYF
TRBJ2-7,TRBV19,NA,TRBD1,TGTGCCAGTAGTATAGGGGGACAGGCCTACGAGCAGTACTTC,CASSIGGQAYEQYF
TRBJ2-5,TRBV5-6,NA,TRBD1,TGTGCCAGCCGCGGACAGGGCTGGGAGACCCAGTACTTC,CASRGQGWETQYF
TRBJ2-1,TRBV6-5,NA,TRBD2,TGTGCCAGCAGACGTCTAGCGGGGGTGGAGAATGAGCAGTTCTTC,CASRRLAGVENEQFF
TRBJ2-2,TRBV11-3,NA,NA,TGTGCCAGCAGCTCGCTATACCCGGGGGGCGGTAACACCGGGGAGCTGTTTTTT,CASSSLYPGGGNTGELFF
TRBJ2-5,TRBV6-2/TRBV6-3,NA,NA,TGTGCCAGCAGTTCTAGCGTCTCCCAAGAGACCCAGTACTTC,CASSSSVSQETQYF
TRBJ2-7,TRBV6-5,NA,NA,TGTGCCAGCACCCCTGGGAGGCCCTACGAGCAGTACTTC,CASTPGRPYEQYF
TRBJ1-4,TRBV30,NA,NA,TGTGCCTGGAGTCCCAGGCAGCGCGGAGGGGAAAAACTGTTTTTT,CAWSPRQRGGEKLFF
TRBJ2-7,TRBV27,NA,NA,TGTGCCAGCAGTCTTGGTTTCTCCCAGGGGGAGCAGTACTTC,CASSLGFSQGEQYF
TRBJ1-2,TRBV3-1/TRBV3-2,NA,NA,TGTGCCAGCAGCCCCGAAAGCTTCTCCCACTATGGCTACACCTTC,CASSPESFSHYGYTF
TRBJ2-1,TRBV6-2/TRBV6-3,NA,NA,TGTGCCAGCAGTTACATCAGAGAGCAGTTCTTC,CASSYIREQFF
TRBJ2-1,TRBV30,NA,NA,TGTGCCTGGAGTTTGGACAGCCCTGAGCAGTTCTTC,CAWSLDSPEQFF
TRBJ1-4,TRBV30,NA,NA,TGTGCCTGGAGTTCATGGGGGAAGGAGGGGAATGAAAAACTGTTTTTT,CAWSSWGKEGNEKLFF
TRBJ1-4,TRBV5-6,once,TRBD1,TGTGCCAGCAGCTGGGGACAGGCCGAAAAACTGTTTTTT,CASSWGQAEKLFF
TRBJ1-6,TRBV9,many,TRBD1,TGTGCCAGCAGCGCGGGACAGGGAGGCTATAATTCACCCCTCCACTTT,CASSAGQGGYNSPLHF
TRBJ1-4,TRBV28,NA,NA,TGTGCCAGCAGTTCCCCTAGCCTGGCAACTAATGAAAAACTGTTTTTT,CASSSPSLATNEKLFF
TRBJ1-1,TRBV9,NA,NA,TGTGCCAGCAGCGTAGACCCACCTGGCGGAATGAACACTGAAGCTTTCTTT,CASSVDPPGGMNTEAFF
TRBJ1-3,TRBV3-1/TRBV3-2,NA,TRBD1,TGTGCCAGCAGTCACATCAGGGGGGGAAACACCATATATTTT,CASSHIRGGNTIYF
TRBJ1-5,TRBV20-1,NA,NA,TGCAGTGCTAGTTTGGGGGCGGGCCAGCCCCAGCATTTT,CSASLGAGQPQHF
TRBJ2-4,TRBV27,NA,TRBD1,TGTGCCAGCAGTGGACAGGGGCGCTTAGCCAAAAACATTCAGTACTTC,CASSGQGRLAKNIQYF
TRBJ1-2,TRBV2,few,NA,TGTGCCAGCAGGGGAATAATGGGACTTGGCTACACCTTC,CASRGIMGLGYTF
TRBJ1-6,TRBV4-2,NA,NA,TGTGCCAGCAGCCACAGAGACTCGAGCTCCTATAATTCACCCCTCCACTTT,CASSHRDSSSYNSPLHF
TRBJ2-5,TRBV7-8,NA,NA,TGTGCCAGCAGGCCGGCGGGGTTCTGGGAGACCCAGTACTTC,CASRPAGFWETQYF
TRBJ1-5,TRBV4-1,NA,NA,TGCGCCAGCAGCCAAGAACCCCTTCCAGGGGCCTATAGGCCCCAGCATTTT,CASSQEPLPGAYRPQHF
TRBJ2-3,TRBV7-8,NA,NA,TGTGCCAGCAGCTTAGCCGGGACAACGAGAGATACGCAGTATTTT,CASSLAGTTRDTQYF
TRBJ2-2,TRBV11-2,NA,NA,TGTGCCAGCAGCTTAGTTGGACAGAGAGCTACCGGGGAGCTGTTTTTT,CASSLVGQRATGELFF
TRBJ2-3,TRBV5-6,NA,NA,TGTGCCAGCAGCTTGGCCGGCGGGGGCGTGCAGTATTTT,CASSLAGGGVQYF
TRBJ1-2,TRBV6-4,once,NA,TGTGCCAGCAGCGTCCCCCCCAGGGCTGATAACTATGGCTACACCTTC,CASSVPPRADNYGYTF
TRBJ2-3,TRBV5-1,NA,TRBD2,TGCGCCACCGCCGCCCATAGCGGGGGGGCCAGGGCAGATACGCAGTATTTT,CATAAHSGGARADTQYF
TRBJ1-2,TRBV28,NA,NA,TGTGCCAGCAGTTTTGGAAGCAGGGACTATGGCTACACCTTC,CASSFGSRDYGYTF